Here is one T cell receptor (beta chain) with its context. Its antigen is undetermined. The sample comes from a study of T cell responses to AZD1222 COVID-19 vaccine. Study-wide results and caveats: CD4 TCRs covered the whole spike, strongest at regions 160-218 and 743-854.

Sequencing was performed with immunoSEQ multiplex PCR; in TCRdb, only in-frame clones are kept and a portion is missing. The sample shows 100,000 to 120,000 clones, around 90% of them seen only once. Germline CDR1 GTSNPN, CDR2 SVGIG (reference sequence). V shed 4 bases, J shed 4 bases, and the junction held 4 bases outside the gene matches. CDR3 size: 13 residues. Analysis merged second doses at about 4 or about 12 weeks. This clonotype originated in an adult who received the AZD1222 COVID-19 vaccine. The rearrangement uses TRBV30 and TRBJ2-5; 9 bases align to TRBD1. Specimen: peripheral blood, collected 28 days after the second AZD1222 dose. CDR3 in DNA: TGTGCCTGGAAAAGGACAGGGGTAGAGACCCAGTACTTC. Translation: CAWKRTGVETQYF.